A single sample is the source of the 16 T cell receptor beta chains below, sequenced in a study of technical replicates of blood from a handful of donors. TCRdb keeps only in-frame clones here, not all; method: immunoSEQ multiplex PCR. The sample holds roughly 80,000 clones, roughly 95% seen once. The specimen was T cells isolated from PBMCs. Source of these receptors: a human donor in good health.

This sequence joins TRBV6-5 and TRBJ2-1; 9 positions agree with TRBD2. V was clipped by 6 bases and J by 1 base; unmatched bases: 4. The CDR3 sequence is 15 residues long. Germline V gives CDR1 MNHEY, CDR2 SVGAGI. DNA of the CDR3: TGTGCCAGCAGAGATAGCGGGAGTTCCTACAATGAGCAGTTCTTC. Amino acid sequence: CASRDSGSSYNEQFF.

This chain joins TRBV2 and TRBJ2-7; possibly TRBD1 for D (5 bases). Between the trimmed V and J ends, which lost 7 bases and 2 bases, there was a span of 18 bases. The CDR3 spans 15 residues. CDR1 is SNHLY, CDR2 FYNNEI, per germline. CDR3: CASISPREDTYEQYF. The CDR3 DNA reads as TGTGCCAGCATCAGCCCCAGGGAAGACACCTACGAGCAGTACTTC.

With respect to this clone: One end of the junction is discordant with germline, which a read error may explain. The CDR3 bases are TGCACCAGCAGCTTGGAAGGGACAGGGGCCCCCTATGGCTACACCTTC. Translating gives CTSSLEGTGAPYGYTF. The chain couples TRBV5-1 to TRBJ1-2; 10 bases match TRBD1. The germline V gene has CDR1 SGHRS and CDR2 YFSETQ. This CDR3 comprises 16 residues.

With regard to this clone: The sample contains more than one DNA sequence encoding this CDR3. CDR3 amino acids: CASSLRGNTEAFF. The CDR3, as DNA: TGCGCCAGCAGCTTGCGGGGGAACACTGAAGCTTTCTTT. V gene TRBV5-1 combines with J gene TRBJ1-1; D is undetermined. The ends were cut back, 1 base at V and 1 base at J, with 5 bases in the middle. Germline lookup yields CDR1 SGHRS and CDR2 YFSETQ. The CDR3 runs 13 residues.

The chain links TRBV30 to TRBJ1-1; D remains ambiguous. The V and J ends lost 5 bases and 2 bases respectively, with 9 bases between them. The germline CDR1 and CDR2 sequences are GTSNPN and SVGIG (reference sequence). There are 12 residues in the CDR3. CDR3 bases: TGTGCCTGGGACGGAGGTAACACTGAAGCTTTCTTT. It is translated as CAWDGGNTEAFF.

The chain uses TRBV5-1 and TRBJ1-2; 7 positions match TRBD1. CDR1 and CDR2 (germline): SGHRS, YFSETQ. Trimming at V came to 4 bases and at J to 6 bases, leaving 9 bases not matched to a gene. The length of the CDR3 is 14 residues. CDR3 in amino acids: CASSPPGQPNGYTF. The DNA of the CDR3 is TGCGCCAGCAGCCCTCCGGGACAGCCGAATGGCTACACCTTC.

The CDR3 loop reads CASSPWGGDIPYEQYF. The CDR3 region has the DNA TGTGCCAGCAGCCCGTGGGGAGGGGACATCCCCTACGAGCAGTACTTC. The gene calls are TRBV28 and TRBJ2-7; maybe TRBD2 (7 bases). Germline V lookup: CDR1 MDHEN, CDR2 SYDVKM. The germline V and J ends were trimmed by 6 bases and 2 bases, with 20 bases remaining between them. This CDR3 comprises 16 residues.

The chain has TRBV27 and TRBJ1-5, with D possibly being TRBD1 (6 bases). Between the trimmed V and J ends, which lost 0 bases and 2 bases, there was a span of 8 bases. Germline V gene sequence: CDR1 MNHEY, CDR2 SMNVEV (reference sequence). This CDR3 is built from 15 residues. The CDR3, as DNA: TGTGCCAGCAGTTTATCCAGGGGTGGCAATCAGCCCCAGCATTTT. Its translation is CASSLSRGGNQPQHF.

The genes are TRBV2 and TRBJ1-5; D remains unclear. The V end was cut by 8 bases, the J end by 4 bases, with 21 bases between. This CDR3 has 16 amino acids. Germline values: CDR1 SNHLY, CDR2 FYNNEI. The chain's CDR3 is CASSKSALHSNQPQHF. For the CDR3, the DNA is TGTGCCAGCTCTAAATCTGCACTCCACAGTAATCAGCCCCAGCATTTT.

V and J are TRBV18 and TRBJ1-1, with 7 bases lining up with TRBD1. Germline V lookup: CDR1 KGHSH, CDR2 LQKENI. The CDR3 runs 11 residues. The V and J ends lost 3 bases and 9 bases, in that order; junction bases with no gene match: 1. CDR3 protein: CASSPGQKAFF. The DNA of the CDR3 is TGTGCCAGCTCACCGGGACAGAAAGCTTTCTTT.

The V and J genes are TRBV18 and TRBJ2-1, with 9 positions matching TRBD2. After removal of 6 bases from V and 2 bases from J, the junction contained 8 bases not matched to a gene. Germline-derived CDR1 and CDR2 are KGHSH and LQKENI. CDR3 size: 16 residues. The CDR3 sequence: CASSQISGSPYNEQFF. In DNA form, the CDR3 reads TGTGCCAGCTCTCAAATTAGCGGGAGTCCCTACAATGAGCAGTTCTTC. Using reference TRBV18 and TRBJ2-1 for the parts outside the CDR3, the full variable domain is NAGVMQNPRHLVRRRGQEARLRCSPMKGHSHVYWYRQLPEEGLKFMVYLQKENIIDESGMPKERFSAEFPKEGPSILRIQQVVRGDSAAYFCASSQISGSPYNEQFFGPGTRLTVL.

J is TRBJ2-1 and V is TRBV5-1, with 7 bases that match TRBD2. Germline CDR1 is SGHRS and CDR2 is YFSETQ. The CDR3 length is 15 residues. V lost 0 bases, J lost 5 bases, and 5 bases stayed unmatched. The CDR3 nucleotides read TGCGCCAGCAGCTTGGGCGGGAGAATGGACAATGAGCAGTTCTTC. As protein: CASSLGGRMDNEQFF.

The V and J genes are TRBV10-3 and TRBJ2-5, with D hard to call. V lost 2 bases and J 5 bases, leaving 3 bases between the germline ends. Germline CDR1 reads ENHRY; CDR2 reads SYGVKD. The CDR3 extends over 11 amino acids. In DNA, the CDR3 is TGTGCCATCAGTGAGGAGGAGACCCAGTACTTC. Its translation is CAISEEETQYF.

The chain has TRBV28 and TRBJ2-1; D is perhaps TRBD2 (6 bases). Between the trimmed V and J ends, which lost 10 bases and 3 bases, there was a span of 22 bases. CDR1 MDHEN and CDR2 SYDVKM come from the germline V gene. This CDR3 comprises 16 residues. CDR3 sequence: CATTPPSGVFYNEQFF. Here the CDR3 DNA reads TGTGCCACCACCCCACCCTCGGGAGTTTTCTACAATGAGCAGTTCTTC.

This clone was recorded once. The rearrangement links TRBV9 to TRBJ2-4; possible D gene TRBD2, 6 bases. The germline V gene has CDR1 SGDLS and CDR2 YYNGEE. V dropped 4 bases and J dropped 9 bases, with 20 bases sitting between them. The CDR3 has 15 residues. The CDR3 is CASSPGGVGRIIQYF. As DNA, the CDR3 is TGTGCCAGCAGCCCCGGAGGGGTGGGGCGAATCATTCAGTACTTC.

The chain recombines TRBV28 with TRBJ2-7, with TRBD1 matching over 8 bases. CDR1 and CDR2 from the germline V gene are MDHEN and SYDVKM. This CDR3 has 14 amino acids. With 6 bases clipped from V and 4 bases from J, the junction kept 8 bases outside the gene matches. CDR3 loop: CASRMTGDVYEQYF. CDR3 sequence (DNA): TGTGCCAGCAGGATGACAGGGGACGTATACGAGCAGTACTTC. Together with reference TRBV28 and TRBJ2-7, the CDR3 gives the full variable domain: DVKVTQSSRYLVKRTGEKVFLECVQDMDHENMFWYRQDPGLGLRLIYFSYDVKMKEKGDIPEGYSVSREKKERFSLILESASTNQTSMYLCASRMTGDVYEQYFGPGTRLTVT.